This T cell receptor beta chain derives from a study of tissue T cells after allogeneic stem cell transplantation. This clone was counted between two and nine times. The target antigen is unknown. Gene names and germline match the mouse. The read ends 1 residue before the CDR3 terminus; that terminus is restored from the germline J gene. Generated by immunoSEQ multiplex PCR, the TCRdb table keeps only in-frame clones and is missing some. The sample comprises roughly 5,000 clones, approximately 48% of which are singletons, and around 3% rests with the top ten. Study conclusions and caveats: Only a limited share of tissue TCRs appeared in blood or spleen.

This CDR3 contains 16 residues. Germline CDR1 and CDR2: KGHTA and FQNQQP. Time point defined: mouse harvest day 7 after allogeneic transplant. Mouse grafts combined 10^7 T-cell-depleted bone marrow cells with 10^6 splenic CD5+ T cells. Sequencing was done on a sample of skin. The chain uses TRBV23 and TRBJ1-6. TRBJ1-6 is annotated as an ORF whose role is uncertain. This clonotype was sampled from a female BALB/c mouse given C57BL/6 T cells with graft-versus-host disease after an allogeneic hematopoietic cell transplant. CDR3 region: CSSSPDGNSYNSPLYF. Incomplete CDR3 DNA: TGCTCCAGCAGTCCCGACGGGAATTCCTATAATTCGCCCCTCTAC.